This T cell receptor (beta chain) was sequenced during a study of OX40 agonist ivuxolimab in advanced cancers. Overall study context: Of the participants, approximately 38% had some prior anti-PD-1, anti-PD-L1 or anti-CTLA-4 therapy, which was allowed. Three patients responded partially, comprising one with hepatocellular carcinoma and two with cutaneous melanoma. General study points: CD4+ and CD8+ blood T cells expanded clonally by week 6 at 0.1 to 3.0 mg/kg.

Trimming cost V 5 bases and J 14 bases; bases outside gene matches: 14. The CDR3 covers 15 residues. From germline, CDR1 is SEHNR and CDR2 FQNEAQ (reference sequence). Sequenced by immunoSEQ multiplex PCR; TCRdb stores in-frame clones only, minus some. The sample carries tens of thousands of clones, about 93% recorded once. This clone was counted a single time. Antigen: not known. Blood got drawn at baseline, again on cycle 4 day 1, and then on cycle 7 day 1. This clonotype originated in an adult with an advanced solid tumor such as melanoma, head and neck, liver or kidney cancer. This chain joins TRBV7-9 and TRBJ2-1, with 11 bases fitting TRBD2. The source was CD4+ or CD8+ T cells sorted from blood, collected in a trial of the OX40 agonist ivuxolimab. In DNA form, the CDR3 reads TGTGCCAGCAGCATCGGGATCGGGACTAGCGGTCTTGAGTTCTTC. Its translation is CASSIGIGTSGLEFF.